This entry lists 24 T cell receptor beta chains sequenced from one sample in a study of PD-1 blockade in classical Hodgkin lymphoma. Every patient had relapsed following autologous stem cell transplantation, and cohorts differed in brentuximab vedotin exposure. Produced via immunoSEQ multiplex PCR; TCRdb's table is partial and in-frame only. The data show approximately 60,000 clones, about 91% seen once. The input for sequencing was peripheral blood mononuclear cells (PBMCs), taken at baseline. All receptors come from a human donor with classical Hodgkin lymphoma.

The genes are TRBV11-3 and TRBJ1-1; TRBD1 is a possible D gene (5 bases). V was cut by 6 bases and J by 1 base, with 9 bases left in between. Germline CDR1 and CDR2: SGHNT and YENEEA. This CDR3 spans 13 amino acids. The CDR3 sequence: CASRPQGNTEAFF. DNA for the CDR3: TGTGCCAGCAGACCGCAGGGGAACACTGAAGCTTTCTTT.

This clone was recorded once. The CDR3 nucleotides read TGTGCCAGTAGTATAGAATCGGGGACATATAGCAATCAGCCCCAGCATTTT. This gives the protein CASSIESGTYSNQPQHF. This sequence joins TRBV19 and TRBJ1-5; perhaps TRBD1 as D (6 bases). V was trimmed by 0 bases and J by 0 bases, leaving 12 bases between them. CDR1 is LNHDA and CDR2 is SQIVND in the germline V gene (reference sequence). The CDR3 spans 17 residues.

The genes are TRBV6-4 and TRBJ2-2; no clear D gene. This CDR3 region has 16 residues. Germline V CDR1 and CDR2: MRHNA, SNTAGT. V was cut by 2 bases and J by 0 bases, with 10 bases left in between. CDR3 in amino acids: CASSDNGRTNTGELFF. CDR3 coding DNA: TGTGCCAGCAGTGACAACGGGCGGACGAACACCGGGGAGCTGTTTTTT.

The sample holds a few counts of this clone. The rearrangement links TRBV14 to TRBJ1-2; maybe TRBD1 (5 bases). Germline V gives CDR1 SGHDN, CDR2 FVKESK. The CDR3 runs to 13 residues. V was clipped by 4 bases and J by 8 bases, with 14 bases between them. CDR3 loop: CASSPLGAAGYTF. Here the CDR3 DNA reads TGTGCCAGCAGCCCACTCGGGGCCGCGGGCTACACCTTC.

The genes are TRBV10-1 and TRBJ2-1; D remains unclear. The CDR3 is 15 amino acids. The V end lost 3 bases, the J end lost 5 bases, and 14 bases lay between the germline ends. Germline V gives CDR1 WNHNN, CDR2 SYGVQD (reference sequence). CDR3 sequence reads: CASSEMKGPNNEQFF. CDR3 nucleotides: TGCGCCAGCAGTGAAATGAAGGGCCCCAACAATGAGCAGTTCTTC.

The chain combines TRBV27 with TRBJ1-6; D uncertain. V dropped 8 bases and J dropped 0 bases, with 11 bases sitting between them. Germline values: CDR1 MNHEY, CDR2 SMNVEV (reference sequence). The CDR3 has 15 amino acids. CDR3 DNA sequence: TGTGCCAGCGGCCCGGCCAGCTCCTATAATTCACCCCTCCACTTT. The encoded protein is CASGPASSYNSPLHF.

The rearrangement joins TRBV9 to TRBJ1-6, with 9 bases fitting TRBD1. Germline CDR1 is SGDLS and CDR2 is YYNGEE. V gave up 4 bases and J gave up 6 bases; unmatched junction bases: 14. The CDR3 covers 18 residues. The chain's CDR3 is CASSTSPRTGVLNSPLHF. The DNA for the CDR3 is TGTGCCAGCAGCACCAGCCCTCGGACAGGGGTCCTTAATTCACCCCTCCACTTT.

This chain uses TRBV12-5 with TRBJ1-2; weak D call: TRBD1 (6 bases). CDR3 size: 13 residues. Looked up from germline, CDR1 is LGHNT and CDR2 is FRNRAP. V lost 7 bases and J lost 4, with 13 bases in between. The CDR3 bases are TGTGCTAGTGCCGTGGACAGCAGCTATGGCTACACCTTC. Amino acid sequence: CASAVDSSYGYTF.

V and J are TRBV11-2 and TRBJ2-2; D remains unclear. The CDR3 is 16 amino acids. V shed 1 base and J shed 4 bases, with 13 bases lying between them. Germline values: CDR1 SGHAT, CDR2 FQNNGV. For the CDR3, the DNA is TGTGCCAGCAGCTTAGGGAGAGACGGGTTCACCGGGGAGCTGTTTTTT. It yields the protein CASSLGRDGFTGELFF.

This clone was counted between two and nine times. The chain links TRBV4-3 to TRBJ1-5, with a weak D call TRBD1 (5 bases). The length of the CDR3 is 14 residues. Germline assignment: CDR1 LGHNA and CDR2 YSLEER. V was trimmed by 0 bases and J by 7 bases, leaving 10 bases between them. CDR3 residues: CASSQDAGRQPQHF. The CDR3, as DNA: TGCGCCAGCAGCCAAGACGCAGGGAGGCAGCCCCAGCATTTT.

This rearrangement joins TRBV2 to TRBJ1-3; D is uncertain. This CDR3 spans 13 amino acids. V dropped 6 bases and J dropped 0 bases, with 6 bases sitting between them. The germline CDR1 and CDR2 sequences are SNHLY and FYNNEI. CDR3 loop: CASSLDSGNTIYF. DNA for the CDR3: TGTGCCAGCAGCCTGGACTCTGGAAACACCATATATTTT.

This clone was detected only once. The V gene is TRBV30, the J gene TRBJ2-3; 8 bases line up with TRBD2. J lost 4 bases, V lost 5 bases, and 8 bases had no gene match. This CDR3 is 14 amino acids long. Germline V gene data show CDR1 as GTSNPN and CDR2 as SVGIG (reference sequence). The CDR3 DNA reads as TGTGCCTGGGATACCGGGGGGGCCTCAGATACGCAGTATTTT. Residues: CAWDTGGASDTQYF.

The chain combines TRBV6-1 with TRBJ2-7; D may be TRBD2 (6 bases). The germline gives CDR1 MNHNS, CDR2 SASEGT. There are 13 residues in the CDR3. Trimming cost V 5 bases and J 3 bases, with 11 bases left between them. The CDR3 reads CASSPPGGYEQYF. The CDR3 region has the DNA TGTGCCAGCAGTCCGCCCGGGGGCTACGAGCAGTACTTC.

V usage is TRBV27 and J usage is TRBJ1-2, with 8 bases identical to TRBD1. The CDR3 length is 13 residues. Germline values: CDR1 MNHEY, CDR2 SMNVEV (reference sequence). With V trimmed by 6 bases and J by 8 bases, 8 bases remained unmatched. In nucleotides, the CDR3 is TGTGCCAGCAGCTTCCAGGGGGCGGGGGGCTACACCTTC. Protein: CASSFQGAGGYTF.

The table lists this clone with a count of one. V is TRBV14 and J is TRBJ1-3; no definite D call. Germline V gives CDR1 SGHDN, CDR2 FVKESK. V lost 1 base and J 5 bases, leaving 15 bases between the germline ends. The CDR3 consists of 16 residues. The CDR3 nucleotides are TGTGCCAGCAGCCAAGGGAGCCGCTCTGGTAGAAACACCATATATTTT. It translates to CASSQGSRSGRNTIYF.

CDR3 nucleotide sequence: TGTGCCAGCAGCCCCCTGCTGGGGGGGGGAAAATCACCCCTCCACTTT. Its translation is CASSPLLGGGKSPLHF. This chain joins TRBV7-2 and TRBJ1-6; perhaps TRBD1 as D (5 bases). Germline V gene lookup returns CDR1 SGHTA and CDR2 FQGNSA. The CDR3 has 16 residues. Trimming took 5 bases from V and 10 from J, leaving 21 bases between them.

This chain links TRBV7-9 with TRBJ2-2; 11 nucleotides agree with TRBD2. Germline V gene lookup returns CDR1 SEHNR and CDR2 FQNEAQ (reference sequence). The CDR3 is made up of 16 amino acids. Trimming cost V 2 bases and J 4 bases; bases outside gene matches: 3. CDR3 bases: TGTGCCAGCAGCTTACGGCTAGCGGGGGGCACCGGGGAGCTGTTTTTT. Its protein product is CASSLRLAGGTGELFF.

The chain joins TRBV2 to TRBJ1-5, with 9 bases matching TRBD1. V shed 4 bases and J 7 bases; nucleotides not matched to a gene: 8. Looked up from germline, CDR1 is SNHLY and CDR2 is FYNNEI. The CDR3 is 15 residues long. CDR3 in DNA: TGTGCCAGCAGTGTTGGGGACAGGGTGGAACAGCCCCAGCATTTT. Translated, it gives CASSVGDRVEQPQHF.

The chain couples TRBV6-5 to TRBJ2-7; the D is unclear. Germline CDR1 MNHEY, CDR2 SVGAGI. The CDR3 is 12 amino acids. The V end lost 5 bases, the J end lost 6 bases, and 11 bases lay between the germline ends. The CDR3 sequence is CASSPPSREQYF. The CDR3 nucleotides are TGTGCCAGCAGTCCACCTAGTCGCGAGCAGTACTTC.

As to this clone: One end of the junction varies from germline; a read error may be responsible. V gene TRBV7-8 combines with J gene TRBJ2-3, with TRBD2 identical over 8 bases. The V gene's germline CDR1 is SGHVS and CDR2 FQNEAQ. The CDR3 consists of 17 residues. In nucleotides, the CDR3 is TGTGCCAGCAGCCTAGCCCCACGGGGGGGCCGAGAAGATACGCAGTATTTT. Residues: CASSLAPRGGREDTQYF.

V and J are TRBV19 and TRBJ1-2, with 7 bases matching TRBD1. The CDR3 loop spans 16 amino acids. CDR1 LNHDA and CDR2 SQIVND come from the germline V gene (reference sequence). V was clipped by 3 bases and J by 4 bases; unmatched bases: 11. Written as DNA, the CDR3 is TGTGCCAGTAGTATTGACAGACAGGGCGGCGGCTATGGCTACACCTTC. The encoded protein is CASSIDRQGGGYGYTF.

The chain employs TRBV30 and TRBJ1-6, with 7 bases lining up with TRBD1. Germline CDR1 and CDR2: GTSNPN and SVGIG (reference sequence). V lost 3 bases, J lost 5 bases, and 10 bases stayed unmatched. This CDR3 spans 16 amino acids. The DNA of the CDR3 is TGTGCCTGGAGGGAAGGGGGCGGCGGGAATAATTCACCCCTCCACTTT. It translates to CAWREGGGGNNSPLHF.

This clone was recorded once. The gene calls are TRBV27 and TRBJ2-7; D unclear. The CDR3 extends over 13 amino acids. Trimming took off 1 base at V and 6 bases at J, with 10 bases between the two ends. Looked up from germline, CDR1 is MNHEY and CDR2 is SMNVEV (reference sequence). CDR3: CASSLFRYGEQYF. In nucleotides, the CDR3 is TGTGCCAGCAGTTTATTCAGGTACGGCGAGCAGTACTTC.

The chain links TRBV4-2 to TRBJ2-2, with D hard to call. CDR1 is LGHNA, CDR2 YNFKEQ, per germline. The germline V and J ends were trimmed by 0 bases and 6 bases, with 8 bases remaining between them. CDR3 size: 14 residues. The CDR3 sequence: CASSQDPNPGELFF. CDR3 bases: TGTGCCAGCAGCCAAGATCCAAACCCCGGGGAGCTGTTTTTT.